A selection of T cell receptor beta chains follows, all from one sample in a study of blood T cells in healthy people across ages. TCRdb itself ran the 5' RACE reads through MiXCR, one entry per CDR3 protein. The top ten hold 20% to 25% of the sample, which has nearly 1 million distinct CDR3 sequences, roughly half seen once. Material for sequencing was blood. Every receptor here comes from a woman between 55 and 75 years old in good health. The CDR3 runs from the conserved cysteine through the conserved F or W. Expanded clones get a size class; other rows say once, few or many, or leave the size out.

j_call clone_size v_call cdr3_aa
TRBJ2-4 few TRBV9 CASSAGTFNIQYF
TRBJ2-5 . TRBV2 CASSEREYQETQYF
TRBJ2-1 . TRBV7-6 CASSPRTSGGKQFF
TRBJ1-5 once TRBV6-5 CASSRGGGRNQPQHF
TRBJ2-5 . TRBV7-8 CASSLEGVETQYF
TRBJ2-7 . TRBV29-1 CSVASVGGVTSYEQYF
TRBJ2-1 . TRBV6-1 CASSEVGEQFF
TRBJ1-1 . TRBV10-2 CASSEPQGRGPEAFF
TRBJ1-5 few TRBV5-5 CASSLVQQINQPQHF
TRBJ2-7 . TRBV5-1 CASRLQGTGAYEQYF
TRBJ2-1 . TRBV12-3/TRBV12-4 CASSSNTGHEQFF
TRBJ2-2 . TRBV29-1 CSVWRAGELFF
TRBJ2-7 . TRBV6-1 CASSRRVATSASGKTNEQYF
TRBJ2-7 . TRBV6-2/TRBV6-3 CASSYGGGDYEQYF
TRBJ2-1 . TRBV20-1 CSARYGGNEQFF
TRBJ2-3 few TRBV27 CASSPQAGVTDTQYF
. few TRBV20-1 CSASVPGYEQYF
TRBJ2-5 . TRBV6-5 CASTPRVVGNEQYF
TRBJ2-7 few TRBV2 CASRPGSTYEQYF
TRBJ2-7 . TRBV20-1 CSPYMGHYEQYF
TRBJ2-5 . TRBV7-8 CASSSNRDRAAETQYF
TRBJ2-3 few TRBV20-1 CSARLGGANTDTQYF
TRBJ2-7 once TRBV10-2 CASRHMGGNEQYF
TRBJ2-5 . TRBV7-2 CASSQRGAPSAETQYF
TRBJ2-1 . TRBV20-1 CSAPGGFGSPYNEQFF
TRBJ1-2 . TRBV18 CASSPPGMDYGYTF
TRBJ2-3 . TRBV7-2 CASSSTSPKRGEVLDTQYF
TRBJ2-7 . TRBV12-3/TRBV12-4 CASSTGTGPWGQYF
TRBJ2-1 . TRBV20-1 CSARGFSYNEQFF
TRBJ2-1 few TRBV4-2 CASSQGSTAGLYNEQFF
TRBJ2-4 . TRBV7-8 CASSHPFWDYTKNIQYF
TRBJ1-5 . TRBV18 CASSPQEGSNQPQHF
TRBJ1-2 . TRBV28 CASSLFSGDGYTF
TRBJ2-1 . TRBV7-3 CASSSEGGAQFF
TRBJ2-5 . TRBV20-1 CSGSENQQTQYF
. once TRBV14 CASSTGTFSYEQYF
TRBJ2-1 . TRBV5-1 CASSLTSESYNEQFF
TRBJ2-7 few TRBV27 CASSSGRKAGDAYEQYF
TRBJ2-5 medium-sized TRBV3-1 CASSQGDSQETQYF
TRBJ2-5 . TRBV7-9 CASSGVLWVQYF
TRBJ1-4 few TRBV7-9 CASSPDSNEKLFF
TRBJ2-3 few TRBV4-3 CASSPLAAGDTQYF
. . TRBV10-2 CASRDVTSWGETQYF
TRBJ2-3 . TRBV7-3 CASSLTATSGSDTQYF
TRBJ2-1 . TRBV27 CASSNEIAGVYNEQFF
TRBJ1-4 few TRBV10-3 CAISDHDREDREKLFF
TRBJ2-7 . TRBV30 CAWTPSAGAGSSYEQYF
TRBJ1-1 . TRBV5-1 CASSSDSMNTEAFF
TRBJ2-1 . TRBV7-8 CASALLGGKQFF
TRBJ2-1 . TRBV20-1 CSARALLAATYNEQFF
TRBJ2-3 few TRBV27 CASSWGDSSTDTQYF
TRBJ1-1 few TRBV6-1 CASRNNRDTEAFF
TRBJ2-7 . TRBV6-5 CASSNGREGLVYEQYF
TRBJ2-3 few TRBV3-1 CASSPALGTRETDTQYF
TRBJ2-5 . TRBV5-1 CASLRDRQETQYF